The 28 T cell receptor beta chains below all came from one sample that was sequenced in a study of cytomegalovirus exposure and HLA in healthy donors. PCR used 60 Vbeta primers and 13 Jbeta primers. Assay: immunoSEQ multiplex PCR; the TCRdb copy retains only in-frame clones and omits some. The sample lists 210,000 or so clones, about 83% occurring once. The source material was PBMCs. Receptors were obtained from a man aged 40-49 years in good health and CMV-seronegative.

This clone has only a few counts. V is TRBV4-1 and J is TRBJ1-3, with a weak D call TRBD1 (6 bases). Germline V CDR1 and CDR2: MGHRA, YSYEKL. The CDR3 extends over 15 amino acids. V gave up 4 bases and J gave up 0 bases, with 10 bases separating them. CDR3 bases: TGCGCCAGCAGCCCAGACAGGAACTCTGGAAACACCATATATTTT. This codes for CASSPDRNSGNTIYF.

The chain joins TRBV4-2 to TRBJ1-3, with D hard to call. Germline CDR1 and CDR2: LGHNA and YNFKEQ. This CDR3 has 16 residues. Trimming took 1 base from V and 0 from J, leaving 10 bases between them. The CDR3 region is CASSQVEGISGNTIYF. In nucleotides, the CDR3 is TGTGCCAGCAGCCAAGTTGAGGGAATCTCTGGAAACACCATATATTTT.

This clone was found a few times. V usage is TRBV7-7 and J usage is TRBJ2-7; 9 nucleotides line up with TRBD2. CDR3 length equals 15 residues. J gave up 5 bases and V 1 base, and 6 bases lay outside the gene matches. Germline loops: CDR1 SSHAT, CDR2 FNYEAQ (reference sequence). The CDR3: CASSLGAGGSDEQYF. The CDR3 nucleotides read TGTGCCAGCAGCTTAGGAGCGGGGGGAAGTGACGAGCAGTACTTC.

V and J are TRBV7-2 and TRBJ2-4; D might be TRBD1 (6 bases). This CDR3 spans 14 amino acids. Germline V CDR1 and CDR2: SGHTA, FQGNSA. V lost 5 bases to trimming and J lost 4 bases, with 12 bases between them. CDR3 sequence: CASSLSGEKNIQYF. DNA for the CDR3: TGTGCCAGCAGCCTCTCAGGGGAGAAAAACATTCAGTACTTC. The whole variable domain, filled in from reference TRBV7-2 and TRBJ2-4, reads GAGVSQSPSNKVTEKGKDVELRCDPISGHTALYWYRQSLGQGLEFLIYFQGNSAPDKSGLPSDRFSAERTGGSVSTLTIQRTQQEDSAVYLCASSLSGEKNIQYFGAGTRLSVL.

The chain carries TRBV19 and TRBJ2-1; 7 nucleotides match TRBD2. Germline V gene lookup returns CDR1 LNHDA and CDR2 SQIVND (reference sequence). The ends lost 6 bases at V and 2 bases at J; junction bases unmatched: 16. The CDR3 has 18 amino acids. The chain's CDR3 is CASSLIVASGPTYNEQFF. The CDR3 DNA sequence: TGTGCCAGTAGCCTCATAGTGGCTAGCGGACCTACCTACAATGAGCAGTTCTTC.

The CDR3, as DNA: TGCGCCAGCAGAGCGTGGGGGGAGAACACTGAAGCTTTCTTT. It yields the protein CASRAWGENTEAFF. This rearrangement joins TRBV5-1 to TRBJ1-1; tentatively, D is TRBD1 (5 bases). Germline CDR1 SGHRS, CDR2 YFSETQ. The CDR3 runs to 14 residues. V was clipped by 5 bases and J by 1 base, with 12 bases between them.

The chain couples TRBV5-6 to TRBJ2-3; the D is unclear. Germline V gives CDR1 SGHDT, CDR2 YYEEEE. The CDR3 consists of 12 residues. The V gene lost 3 bases and the J gene lost 8 bases, with 10 bases spanning the gap. CDR3 DNA sequence: TGTGCCAGCAGCTCCGTCCCCGGTACGCAGTATTTT. Protein sequence: CASSSVPGTQYF.

The chain combines TRBV9 with TRBJ2-7, with 8 bases identical to TRBD1. Trimming removed 4 bases from V and 4 bases from J; junction bases left unmatched: 7. Germline lookup yields CDR1 SGDLS and CDR2 YYNGEE. The CDR3 has 14 residues. The CDR3 sequence is CASSPQGAGYEQYF. The DNA of the CDR3 is TGTGCCAGCAGCCCTCAGGGGGCGGGATACGAGCAGTACTTC.

This clone was seen just once. The V gene is TRBV5-1, the J gene TRBJ2-5; 7 positions agree with TRBD2. Germline CDR1 SGHRS, CDR2 YFSETQ. J lost 4 bases, V lost 3 bases, and 6 bases had no gene match. The CDR3 consists of 14 residues. The CDR3 DNA follows: TGCGCCAGCAGCTCACAAGCGGGGCGAGAGACCCAGTACTTC. Translating gives CASSSQAGRETQYF.

The chain recombines TRBV11-3 with TRBJ2-3; TRBD2 aligns across 10 bases. The germline CDR1 and CDR2 sequences are SGHNT and YENEEA. This CDR3 region has 14 residues. The junction had 5 bases not matched to a gene; V was cut back by 5 bases and J by 6 bases. CDR3 nucleotide sequence: TGTGCCAGCAGCAATAGCGGGGGGAGGGATACGCAGTATTTT. It encodes CASSNSGGRDTQYF.

The chain couples TRBV4-1 to TRBJ1-5; 11 nucleotides line up with TRBD1. The V gene end was trimmed by 1 base and the J gene end by 7 bases; junction bases not matched to a gene: 12. This CDR3 region has 18 residues. Per germline, CDR1 MGHRA and CDR2 YSYEKL. CDR3 in DNA: TGCGCCAGCAGCCAAGGGGGACAGGGGGGGTTATTGAGCCAGCCCCAGCATTTT. It is translated as CASSQGGQGGLLSQPQHF.

The chain combines TRBV6-1 with TRBJ1-2; 9 bases fit TRBD1. The V gene end was trimmed by 6 bases and the J gene end by 5 bases; junction bases not matched to a gene: 7. Germline assignment: CDR1 MNHNS and CDR2 SASEGT. This CDR3 contains 14 residues. The CDR3 region has the DNA TGTGCCAGCAGCGAGGGACAGGGCGGATATGGCTACACCTTC. Translated: CASSEGQGGYGYTF.

CDR3 protein: CASSLMGRGAEQYF. CDR3 DNA sequence: TGTGCCAGCAGCTTAATGGGCAGGGGGGCTGAGCAGTACTTC. This chain connects TRBV5-4 to TRBJ2-7, with TRBD1 as a possible D gene (7 bases). The V end was cut by 2 bases, the J end by 7 bases, with 16 bases between. The CDR3 consists of 14 residues. The germline V gene has CDR1 SGHNT and CDR2 YYREEE (reference sequence). The whole variable domain, remainder taken from reference TRBV5-4 and TRBJ2-7, is ETGVTQSPTHLIKTRGQQVTLRCSSQSGHNTVSWYQQALGQGPQFIFQYYREEENGRGNFPPRFSGLQFPNYSSELNVNALELDDSALYLCASSLMGRGAEQYFGPGTRLTVT.

This sequence joins TRBV6-6 and TRBJ1-1; D might be TRBD1 (6 bases). CDR1 and CDR2 from the germline V gene are MNHNY and SVGAGI (reference sequence). The V and J ends lost 0 bases and 8 bases respectively, with 7 bases between them. The CDR3 sequence is 12 residues long. The DNA for the CDR3 is TGTGCCAGCAGTTACTCACAGGGCGAAGCTTTCTTT. Amino acid sequence: CASSYSQGEAFF.

The sample holds a few counts of this clone. The V and J genes are TRBV27 and TRBJ1-2; a possible D gene is TRBD1 (6 bases). The germline CDR1 and CDR2 sequences are MNHEY and SMNVEV (reference sequence). This CDR3 contains 14 residues. Trimming took 10 bases from V and 6 from J, leaving 21 bases between them. Here the CDR3 DNA reads TGTGCCACTCGACAACCAGGGGTCGGGGATGGCTACACCTTC. This translates into CATRQPGVGDGYTF.

The chain has TRBV27 and TRBJ2-7, with D maybe TRBD2 (7 bases). V lost 2 bases and J lost 3, with 20 bases in between. This CDR3 has 17 amino acids. Germline V gene lookup returns CDR1 MNHEY and CDR2 SMNVEV (reference sequence). In DNA, the CDR3 is TGTGCCAGCAGTTTACGGGACCCGGGGGGCGCAGGCTACGAGCAGTACTTC. It encodes CASSLRDPGGAGYEQYF.

The chain recombines TRBV28 with TRBJ2-7; possibly TRBD2 for D (5 bases). Germline assignment: CDR1 MDHEN and CDR2 SYDVKM. V lost 2 bases to trimming and J lost 0 bases, with 8 bases between them. The CDR3 has 14 residues. The CDR3 DNA reads TGTGCCAGCAGTTTAACTGAGGGCTCCTACGAGCAGTACTTC. Protein product: CASSLTEGSYEQYF.

The chain couples TRBV7-9 to TRBJ1-1, with a weak D call TRBD1 (6 bases). Germline assignment: CDR1 SEHNR and CDR2 FQNEAQ (reference sequence). Trimming left V 5 bases short and J 0 bases short, with 10 bases between. This CDR3 is built from 14 residues. In DNA form, the CDR3 reads TGTGCCAGCAGCCGGACAGCTATGAACACTGAAGCTTTCTTT. This codes for CASSRTAMNTEAFF. Looking up the rest from reference TRBV7-9 and TRBJ1-1 gives the full variable domain: DTGVSQNPRHKITKRGQNVTFRCDPISEHNRLYWYRQTLGQGPEFLTYFQNEAQLEKSRLLSDRFSAERPKGSFSTLEIQRTEQGDSAMYLCASSRTAMNTEAFFGQGTRLTVV.

The chain is built from TRBV7-9 and TRBJ1-4; D remains unclear. This CDR3 comprises 14 residues. In germline, CDR1 is SEHNR, CDR2 FQNEAQ (reference sequence). V gave up 1 base and J gave up 9 bases, with 12 bases separating them. The CDR3 DNA reads as TGTGCCAGCAGCTTAGAAACAAGAGGGCAAAAACTGTTTTTT. Its protein product is CASSLETRGQKLFF.

A single count supports this clone. The chain combines TRBV5-5 with TRBJ1-2; tentatively, D is TRBD1 (6 bases). Trimming took 4 bases from V and 4 from J, leaving 14 bases between them. The CDR3 runs to 14 residues. The germline V gene encodes CDR1 SGHKS and CDR2 YYEKEE (reference sequence). The CDR3 DNA follows: TGTGCCAGCAGCAAAAAGGGGGTGATCTATGGCTACACCTTC. Protein: CASSKKGVIYGYTF.

The chain combines TRBV28 with TRBJ2-1, with D possibly TRBD1 on 5 matching bases. V was shortened by 5 bases and J by 12 bases, with 17 bases between the two germline ends. Germline assignment: CDR1 MDHEN and CDR2 SYDVKM. The CDR3 runs to 13 residues. In DNA, the CDR3 is TGTGCCAGCAGTAGGGGCGACGCAAGGGTGCAGTTCTTC. Translation: CASSRGDARVQFF.

The rearrangement joins TRBV19 to TRBJ1-2; D call uncertain. The CDR3 loop spans 13 amino acids. Trimming stripped 0 bases from V and 4 bases from J, with 6 bases between. The V gene's germline CDR1 is LNHDA and CDR2 SQIVND (reference sequence). The CDR3 bases are TGTGCCAGTAGTATAGATCCCCGCTATGGCTACACCTTC. As protein: CASSIDPRYGYTF.

The J gene is TRBJ2-7, the V gene TRBV29-1, with unresolved D. The CDR3 runs to 12 residues. In germline, CDR1 is SQVTM, CDR2 ANQGSEA. The germline V and J ends were trimmed by 0 bases and 3 bases, with 6 bases remaining between them. The DNA of the CDR3 is TGCAGCGTTGAAGATCGAGACTACGAGCAGTACTTC. Protein: CSVEDRDYEQYF.

This chain joins TRBV7-9 and TRBJ1-1; D perhaps matches TRBD1 (6 bases). The germline V and J ends were trimmed by 1 base and 1 base, with 13 bases remaining between them. Germline loops: CDR1 SEHNR, CDR2 FQNEAQ (reference sequence). The CDR3 is 16 residues long. DNA of the CDR3: TGTGCCAGCAGCTTAGGGGGGGGCGGCAAGAACACTGAAGCTTTCTTT. This gives the protein CASSLGGGGKNTEAFF.

The chain uses TRBV7-8 and TRBJ2-1, with D maybe TRBD1 (5 bases). Germline CDR1 SGHVS, CDR2 FQNEAQ. Trimming took 5 bases from V and 7 from J, leaving 15 bases between them. The length of the CDR3 is 14 residues. CDR3 amino acids: CASSPGIENNEQFF. In DNA form, the CDR3 reads TGTGCCAGCAGCCCAGGGATAGAGAATAATGAGCAGTTCTTC.

The chain links TRBV7-2 to TRBJ2-2; TRBD2 aligns across 9 bases. CDR1 is SGHTA, CDR2 FQGNSA, per germline. V was clipped by 2 bases and J by 6 bases; unmatched bases: 7. This CDR3 is built from 16 residues. The CDR3: CASSLNVAGVAGELFF. Here the CDR3 DNA reads TGTGCCAGCAGCTTAAATGTAGCGGGAGTTGCCGGGGAGCTGTTTTTT.

The chain is built from TRBV14 and TRBJ1-2; D remains ambiguous. The germline V and J ends were trimmed by 2 bases and 3 bases, with 7 bases remaining between them. This CDR3 is 13 amino acids long. The germline V gene encodes CDR1 SGHDN and CDR2 FVKESK. DNA of the CDR3: TGTGCCAGCAGCCAATATCCAGACTATGGCTACACCTTC. Its translation: CASSQYPDYGYTF.

This clone came up once. Sequence at one end of the junction differs from germline and may be a read error. This chain links TRBV25-1 with TRBJ2-7, with D uncertain. The germline V gene has CDR1 MGHDK and CDR2 SYGVNS. There are 11 residues in the CDR3. CDR3 sequence reads: CASSEALAMHF. CDR3 DNA sequence: TGTGCCAGCAGCGAAGCCTTAGCTATGCACTTC.